This TCR beta chain was sequenced during a study of shared clonotypes between healthy human individuals. Repertoires were generated with immunoSEQ multiplex PCR, while TCRdb's copy carries only in-frame clones and drops some. This sample has about 2.4 million clones, with under 95% found just once. Per the germline V gene, CDR1 is SQVTM and CDR2 is ANQGSEA. The CDR3 spans 15 residues. The V end lost 6 bases, the J end lost 0 bases, and 12 bases lay between the germline ends. The chain has TRBV29-1 and TRBJ1-6; tentatively, D is TRBD1 (5 bases). The clonotype was recovered from a man younger than 30 in good health. Some clones in this sample may be carry-over from other donors' samples. Sequencing was done on a sample of naive CD4+ T cells from PBMCs. Subset denoted: CD45RA+ positively selected. CDR3 sequence: CSVRQTSSYNSPLHF. The CDR3 DNA reads TGCAGCGTGAGACAGACAAGCTCCTATAATTCACCCCTCCACTTT.